This T cell receptor (beta chain) was captured by sequencing in a study of T cells in women clearing cervical HPV infection. Study-wide background: Only a few women had HLA typing results available. General observations from the study: Cases and controls were distinguished at AUC roughly 0.86 by richness and V genes. Cases carried less TRBV6-7 than controls: 0.11% versus 0.16%.

This CDR3 region has 15 residues. The germline V and J ends were trimmed by 4 bases and 7 bases, with 16 bases remaining between them. Per the germline V gene, CDR1 is SNHLY and CDR2 is FYNNEI. Profiled with immunoSEQ multiplex PCR; TCRdb holds only in-frame clones, not every one. The listing contains 20,000 to 25,000 clones. Points on this clone: Its antigen remains unidentified. The read stops 3 residues short of the end of the CDR3; the missing end is completed from the germline J gene.

The chain is built from TRBV2 and TRBJ1-4; D is possibly TRBD1 (6 bases). The source material was blood buffy coat. This TCR was sampled from a woman between 18 and 69 years old with a cervical HPV16 infection that either progressed to CIN3+ or cleared (not recorded which). The CDR3 DNA, read in part, is TGTGCCAGCAGTGTCGCTCCTAGGGGGAGTGAAAAA. This encodes CASSVAPRGSEK. The whole CDR3 region reads CASSVAPRGSEKLFF. The whole variable domain, filled in from reference TRBV2 and TRBJ1-4, reads EPEVTQTPSHQVTQMGQEVILRCVPISNHLYFYWYRQILGQKVEFLVSFYNNEISEKSEIFDDQFSVERPDGSNFTLKIRSTKLEDSAMYFCASSVAPRGSEKLFFGSGTQLSVL.